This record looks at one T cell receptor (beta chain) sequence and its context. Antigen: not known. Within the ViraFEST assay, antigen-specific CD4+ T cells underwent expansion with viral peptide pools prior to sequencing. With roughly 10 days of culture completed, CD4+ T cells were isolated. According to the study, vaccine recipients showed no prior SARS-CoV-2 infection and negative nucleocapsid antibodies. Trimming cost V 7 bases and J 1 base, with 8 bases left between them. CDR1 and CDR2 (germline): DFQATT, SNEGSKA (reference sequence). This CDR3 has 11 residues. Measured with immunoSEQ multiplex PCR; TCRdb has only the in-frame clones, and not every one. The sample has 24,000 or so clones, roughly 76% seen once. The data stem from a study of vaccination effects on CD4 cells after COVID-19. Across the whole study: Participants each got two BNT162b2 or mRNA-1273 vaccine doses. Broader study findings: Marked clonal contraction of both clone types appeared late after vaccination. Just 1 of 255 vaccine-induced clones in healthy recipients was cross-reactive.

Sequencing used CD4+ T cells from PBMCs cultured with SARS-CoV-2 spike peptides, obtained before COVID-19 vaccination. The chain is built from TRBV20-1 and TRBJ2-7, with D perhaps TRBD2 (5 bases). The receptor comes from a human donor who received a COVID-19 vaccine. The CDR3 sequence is CSVGESYEQYF. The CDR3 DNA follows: TGCAGTGTGGGAGAATCCTACGAGCAGTACTTC.